These 27 T cell receptor beta chains were sequenced from one sample in a study of cytomegalovirus exposure and HLA in healthy donors (dated by TCRdb to about 2017). The library was obtained by the immunoSEQ multiplex PCR assay. The multiplex PCR relied on a mix of 60 forward primers for TCR Vbeta segments and 13 reverse primers for TCR Jbeta segments. In its TCRdb copy, this immuneACCESS table keeps in-frame sequences only and misses some clones. Where compared with another copy, unresolved V genes explain less than half of these, and the others have no known cause. The sample table holds over 200,000 clones, of which around 89% were seen once. The ten top clones hold roughly 1% of the sample. Sequencing was performed on PBMCs. These TCRs come from a woman under 30 in good health and CMV-seronegative.

This clone was found once. This chain connects TRBV4-1 to TRBJ2-7, with 10 bases lining up with TRBD2. The CDR3 length is 15 residues. Trimming cost V 5 bases and J 2 bases; bases outside gene matches: 6. Germline loops: CDR1 MGHRA, CDR2 YSYEKL. CDR3 amino acids: CASSAGLARTYEQYF. In DNA, the CDR3 is TGCGCCAGCAGCGCGGGACTAGCGAGAACCTACGAGCAGTACTTC.

In its sample, this clone was seen a few times. The rearrangement links TRBV27 to TRBJ2-1; D might be TRBD2 (6 bases). This CDR3 contains 14 residues. The V gene's germline CDR1 is MNHEY and CDR2 SMNVEV (reference sequence). The V gene lost 5 bases and the J gene lost 7 bases, with 15 bases spanning the gap. The CDR3 region is CASSILAPANEQFF. The DNA of the CDR3 is TGTGCCAGCAGTATACTAGCCCCAGCTAATGAGCAGTTCTTC.

The chain uses TRBV4-3 and TRBJ2-1; D might be TRBD1 (8 bases). Deletions cut 4 bases from V and 1 base from J, with 14 bases between. The germline CDR1 and CDR2 sequences are LGHNA and YSLEER. CDR3 length: 16 amino acids. The CDR3 here is CASSPGQGGSYNEQFF. The CDR3 bases are TGCGCCAGCAGCCCCGGACAGGGAGGGTCCTACAATGAGCAGTTCTTC.

The chain has TRBV11-2 and TRBJ2-7; a weak D match, TRBD2 (5 bases). The CDR3 sequence is 13 residues long. The germline gives CDR1 SGHAT, CDR2 FQNNGV. V lost 5 bases and J 6 bases, leaving 14 bases between the germline ends. CDR3: CASSRGVGSEQYF. CDR3 in DNA: TGTGCCAGCAGCCGGGGAGTCGGTAGCGAGCAGTACTTC. The variable domain in full, completed from reference TRBV11-2 and TRBJ2-7, reads EAGVAQSPRYKIIEKRQSVAFWCNPISGHATLYWYQQILGQGPKLLIQFQNNGVVDDSQLPKDRFSAERLKGVDSTLKIQPAKLEDSAVYLCASSRGVGSEQYFGPGTRLTVT.

V usage is TRBV5-1 and J usage is TRBJ2-3; 9 bases match TRBD1. The CDR3 consists of 17 residues. The germline gives CDR1 SGHRS, CDR2 YFSETQ. After removal of 1 base from V and 2 bases from J, the junction contained 8 bases not matched to a gene. CDR3 loop: CASSLSGTGKNTDTQYF. CDR3 in DNA: TGCGCCAGCAGCTTGTCCGGGACAGGGAAAAACACAGATACGCAGTATTTT.

J is TRBJ1-2 and V is TRBV5-1; 8 nucleotides align to TRBD1. Germline V CDR1 and CDR2: SGHRS, YFSETQ. There are 15 residues in the CDR3. V lost 0 bases and J lost 5; bases outside the gene matches: 6. CDR3 amino acids: CASSLGTGRSYGYTF. Here the CDR3 DNA reads TGCGCCAGCAGCTTGGGGACAGGGCGTTCGTATGGCTACACCTTC.

V is TRBV25-1 and J is TRBJ2-7; 7 bases line up with TRBD1. Germline values: CDR1 MGHDK, CDR2 SYGVNS. The CDR3 length is 15 residues. V shed 0 bases and J 3 bases; nucleotides not matched to a gene: 5. This CDR3 is CASSEYSTGDYEQYF. DNA for the CDR3: TGTGCCAGCAGTGAATATTCAACAGGGGACTACGAGCAGTACTTC.

The chain employs TRBV18 and TRBJ1-2, with 9 bases lining up with TRBD1. The CDR3 sequence is 15 residues long. V was pared by 0 bases and J by 7 bases, with 6 bases of the junction left unmatched. The germline V gene has CDR1 KGHSH and CDR2 LQKENI. The CDR3 DNA sequence: TGTGCCAGCTCACCACCGGGACAGGGTGTTCCTGGCTACACCTTC. This sequence encodes CASSPPGQGVPGYTF.

The chain recombines TRBV7-2 with TRBJ1-2; D is perhaps TRBD1 (5 bases). This CDR3 contains 15 residues. The V gene lost 5 bases and the J gene lost 4 bases, with 17 bases spanning the gap. The germline V gene has CDR1 SGHTA and CDR2 FQGNSA. The chain's CDR3 is CASSPTTAMIYGYTF. The CDR3 DNA reads as TGTGCCAGCAGCCCGACGACAGCTATGATCTATGGCTACACCTTC. Filled out from reference TRBV7-2 and TRBJ1-2, the complete variable domain reads GAGVSQSPSNKVTEKGKDVELRCDPISGHTALYWYRQSLGQGLEFLIYFQGNSAPDKSGLPSDRFSAERTGGSVSTLTIQRTQQEDSAVYLCASSPTTAMIYGYTFGSGTRLTVV.

CDR3 loop: CASSALGQGLLFF. CDR3 in DNA: TGTGCCAGCAGCGCGTTGGGACAGGGGTTGCTGTTTTTT. The rearrangement links TRBV2 to TRBJ2-2; 10 nucleotides match TRBD1. J gave up 13 bases and V 6 bases, and 8 bases lay outside the gene matches. Germline V gene data show CDR1 as SNHLY and CDR2 as FYNNEI. The CDR3 sequence is 13 residues long.

CDR3 protein: CASSVEAGYEQYF. As DNA, the CDR3 is TGTGCCAGCAGCGTAGAAGCAGGCTACGAGCAGTACTTC. V gene TRBV9 combines with J gene TRBJ2-7; D is unclear. V was clipped by 0 bases and J by 3 bases, with 7 bases between them. The CDR3 is made up of 13 amino acids. Germline assignment: CDR1 SGDLS and CDR2 YYNGEE.

The chain combines TRBV7-8 with TRBJ2-4; 10 bases fit TRBD1. V was pared by 7 bases and J by 1 base, with 13 bases of the junction left unmatched. CDR1 is SGHVS and CDR2 is FQNEAQ in the germline V gene. The CDR3 has 18 residues. The CDR3 spells CASIAGTGELGAKNIQYF. The CDR3, as DNA: TGTGCCAGCATAGCCGGGACAGGGGAACTGGGGGCCAAAAACATTCAGTACTTC.

V is TRBV27 and J is TRBJ2-5, with D hard to call. V was pared by 6 bases and J by 9 bases, with 11 bases between. Germline values: CDR1 MNHEY, CDR2 SMNVEV (reference sequence). This CDR3 spans 11 amino acids. In DNA form, the CDR3 reads TGTGCCAGCAGCAACGACCGGGCCCAGTACTTC. Its protein product is CASSNDRAQYF.

The chain joins TRBV4-3 to TRBJ1-1; TRBD1 matches 8 bases. J gave up 4 bases and V 2 bases, and 3 bases lay outside the gene matches. The CDR3 consists of 14 residues. Germline lookup yields CDR1 LGHNA and CDR2 YSLEER. The CDR3 sequence: CASSQPDRATEAFF. The DNA of the CDR3 is TGCGCCAGCAGCCAACCGGACAGGGCCACTGAAGCTTTCTTT.

A single count supports this clone. J is TRBJ2-1 and V is TRBV13; TRBD2 matches at 15 bases. The CDR3 is made up of 16 amino acids. V was pared by 5 bases and J by 5 bases, with 4 bases of the junction left unmatched. The germline gives CDR1 PRHDT, CDR2 FYEKMQ (reference sequence). CDR3 nucleotide sequence: TGTGCCAGCAGCCCCGGGACTAGCGGGGGGAACAATGAGCAGTTCTTC. It specifies CASSPGTSGGNNEQFF.

The chain is built from TRBV5-4 and TRBJ2-3, with TRBD2 matching 16 bases. J gave up 3 bases and V 0 bases, and 10 bases lay outside the gene matches. This CDR3 region has 20 residues. The germline gives CDR1 SGHNT, CDR2 YYREEE (reference sequence). CDR3 sequence (DNA): TGTGCCAGCAGCTTGGGGGGACTAGCGGGAGGGCCAGGGACGACAGATACGCAGTATTTT. Residues: CASSLGGLAGGPGTTDTQYF.

This chain joins TRBV11-2 and TRBJ1-5, with no clear D. Germline loops: CDR1 SGHAT, CDR2 FQNNGV. Deletions cut 6 bases from V and 7 bases from J, with 10 bases between. This CDR3 spans 12 amino acids. The CDR3 protein is CASSSEEQPQHF. The CDR3 region has the DNA TGTGCCAGCAGTTCAGAGGAACAGCCCCAGCATTTT.

V gene TRBV19 combines with J gene TRBJ2-5; TRBD2 aligns across 14 bases. V lost 7 bases to trimming and J lost 5 bases; unmatched junction nucleotides: 12. The CDR3 loop spans 17 amino acids. Per the germline V gene, CDR1 is LNHDA and CDR2 is SQIVND (reference sequence). The CDR3 DNA follows: TGTGCCAGTACGGACTCTGGGACTAGCGGGAGTTTCGAGACCCAGTACTTC. As protein: CASTDSGTSGSFETQYF.

This chain joins TRBV21-1 and TRBJ1-3. TRBV21-1 is listed as a pseudogene. This CDR3 region has 13 residues. Here the CDR3 reads CASIGVTGNTIYF. The CDR3 coding sequence is TGTGCCAGCATCGGGGTGACGGGAAACACCATATATTTT.

This chain joins TRBV2 and TRBJ1-1, with D tentatively TRBD1 (5 bases). The V gene lost 8 bases and the J gene lost 3 bases, with 16 bases spanning the gap. CDR3 length equals 14 residues. Germline assignment: CDR1 SNHLY and CDR2 FYNNEI. The CDR3 DNA reads TGTGCCAGCCTCGAGACAGTGATGGACACTGAAGCTTTCTTT. Translating gives CASLETVMDTEAFF.

As regards this clone: Other DNA variants within this sample encode the same CDR3. The V gene is TRBV4-3, the J gene TRBJ1-4; tentative D call: TRBD1 (6 bases). Germline V gene data show CDR1 as LGHNA and CDR2 as YSLEER. The V end was cut by 4 bases, the J end by 6 bases, with 18 bases between. The CDR3 runs to 16 residues. CDR3: CASSLQTGGLDEKLFF. Written as DNA, the CDR3 is TGCGCCAGCAGCCTTCAGACGGGGGGCCTGGATGAAAAACTGTTTTTT.

The V and J genes are TRBV7-6 and TRBJ2-1; TRBD2 is a possible D gene (6 bases). Germline CDR1 and CDR2: SGHVS and FNYEAQ. The length of the CDR3 is 18 residues. V lost 1 base to trimming and J lost 0 bases, with 16 bases between them. As DNA, the CDR3 is TGTGCCAGCAGCTTAGATTTGGTCGGGAGTGACTCCTACAATGAGCAGTTCTTC. Translated, it gives CASSLDLVGSDSYNEQFF.

V and J are TRBV5-1 and TRBJ2-7, with TRBD2 matching 7 bases. The CDR3 totals 14 residues. The germline V gene encodes CDR1 SGHRS and CDR2 YFSETQ. Germline trimming cut 4 bases from V and 5 bases from J; bases unmatched to any gene: 9. The CDR3 DNA reads TGCGCCAGCAGCCCGGGGGGAGGGGACGACGAGCAGTACTTC. Protein: CASSPGGGDDEQYF.

Remarks on this clone: Other DNA sequences in this sample translate to the same CDR3. J is TRBJ1-3 and V is TRBV5-6, with D possibly TRBD1 on 5 matching bases. Trimming cost V 1 base and J 4 bases, with 18 bases left between them. This CDR3 is built from 17 residues. Germline CDR1 reads SGHDT; CDR2 reads YYEEEE. CDR3 sequence (DNA): TGTGCCAGCAGCTTGTTAGGTGGCAGGGCTTTGGGAAACACCATATATTTT. It encodes CASSLLGGRALGNTIYF.

This rearrangement joins TRBV2 to TRBJ1-4; tentative D call: TRBD1 (6 bases). V shed 6 bases and J shed 0 bases, with 8 bases lying between them. The CDR3 extends over 14 amino acids. Germline-derived CDR1 and CDR2 are SNHLY and FYNNEI. CDR3 protein: CASSWTATNEKLFF. The CDR3 DNA follows: TGTGCCAGCAGCTGGACAGCAACTAATGAAAAACTGTTTTTT.

J is TRBJ1-1 and V is TRBV2; TRBD1 might be the D (5 bases). The CDR3 covers 14 residues. V lost 6 bases, J lost 3 bases, and 14 bases lay in between. CDR1 and CDR2 from the germline V gene are SNHLY and FYNNEI. In nucleotides, the CDR3 is TGTGCCAGCAGAAGACAGCCTTCGGACACTGAAGCTTTCTTT. It is translated as CASRRQPSDTEAFF.

The chain joins TRBV10-1 to TRBJ1-3; D unclear. The CDR3 sequence is 13 residues long. V lost 4 bases to trimming and J lost 7 bases, with 11 bases between them. CDR1 is WNHNN, CDR2 SYGVQD, per germline (reference sequence). The CDR3 DNA is TGCGCCAGCAGTGCGGAACTCGGGAACACCATATATTTT. It translates to CASSAELGNTIYF.